This T cell receptor beta chain stems from a study of regulatory T cells in long-lasting Graves disease. The V gene end was trimmed by 7 bases and the J gene end by 5 bases; junction bases not matched to a gene: 9. The CDR3 totals 13 residues. Germline CDR1 DFQATT, CDR2 SNEGSKA (reference sequence). Time point here: newly diagnosed GD, antithyroid drugs for less than 3 months. The authors made the TCR library using RNA they extracted from PBMCs. Arm-PCR of CDR3 regions and iRepertoire HTBI primers were used to build TCR beta libraries. TCRdb re-called the multiplex PCR reads through MiXCR, storing one row per CDR3 protein. The sample lists about 470,000 distinct CDR3 sequences; 15% to 20% were seen once. Another study also made use of these data, one on T cells in Graves' hyperthyroidism and ophthalmopathy. That source adds: A 13 V-J signature model discriminated ophthalmopathy versus stable hyperthyroidism.

The genes are TRBV20-1 and TRBJ1-1, with 8 bases lining up with TRBD1. The input for sequencing was peripheral blood mononuclear cells (PBMCs), taken at new diagnosis, from a patient treated with antithyroid drugs. The clonotype comes from a middle-aged man with Graves disease. The CDR3 DNA follows: TGCAGTGATCGGACAGGGCGGCGGACTGAAGCTTTCTTT. The encoded protein is CSDRTGRRTEAFF.